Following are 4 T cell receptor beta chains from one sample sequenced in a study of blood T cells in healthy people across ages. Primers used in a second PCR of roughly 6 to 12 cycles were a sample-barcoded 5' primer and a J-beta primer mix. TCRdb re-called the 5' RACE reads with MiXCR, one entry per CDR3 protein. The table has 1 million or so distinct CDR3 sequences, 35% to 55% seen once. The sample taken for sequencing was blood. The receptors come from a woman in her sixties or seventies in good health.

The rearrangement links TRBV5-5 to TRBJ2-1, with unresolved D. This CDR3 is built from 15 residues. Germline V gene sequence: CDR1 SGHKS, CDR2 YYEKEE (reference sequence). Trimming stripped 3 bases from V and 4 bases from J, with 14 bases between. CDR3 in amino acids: CASSSKMTQYNEQFF. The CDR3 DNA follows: TGTGCCAGCAGCTCAAAGATGACGCAATACAATGAGCAGTTCTTC.

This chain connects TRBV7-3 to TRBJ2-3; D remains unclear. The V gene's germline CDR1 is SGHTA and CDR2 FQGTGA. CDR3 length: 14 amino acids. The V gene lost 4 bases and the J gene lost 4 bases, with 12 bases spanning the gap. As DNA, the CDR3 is TGTGCCAGCAGCTCCCCGCGAGACCCAGATACGCAGTATTTT. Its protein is CASSSPRDPDTQYF.

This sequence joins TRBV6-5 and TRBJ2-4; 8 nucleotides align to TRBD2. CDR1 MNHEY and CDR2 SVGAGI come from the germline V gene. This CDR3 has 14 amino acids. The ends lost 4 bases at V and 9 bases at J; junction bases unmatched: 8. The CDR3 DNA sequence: TGTGCCAGCAGTTCCTCCGGGACTAGTATCATTCAGTACTTC. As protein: CASSSSGTSIIQYF.

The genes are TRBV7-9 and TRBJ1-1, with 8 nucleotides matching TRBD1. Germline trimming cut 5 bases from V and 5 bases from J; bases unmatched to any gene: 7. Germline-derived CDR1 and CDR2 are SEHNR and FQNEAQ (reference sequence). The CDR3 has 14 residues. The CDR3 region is CASSPDRGRTEAFF. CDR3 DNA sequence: TGTGCCAGCAGCCCCGACAGGGGACGGACTGAAGCTTTCTTT.